A selection of T cell receptor beta chains follows, all from one sample in a study of blood T cell repertoires in COVID-19. Clones were sequenced by immunoSEQ multiplex PCR, and TCRdb holds only the in-frame ones, with some missing. The sample holds roughly 230,000 clones, around 82% seen once. Sequenced input: peripheral blood. Receptors originate from a man aged 45-65 years with active or convalescent COVID-19. Each CDR3 is given with its conserved first and last residue. D genes are given only for firm matches. Rows give clone size only sometimes, using once, few, many, or a class for an expanded clone.

TRBD1,NA,TRBV29-1,TRBJ2-1,CSVADRASGEQFF,TGCAGCGTTGCGGACAGGGCGTCGGGTGAGCAGTTCTTC
TRBD1,NA,TRBV15,TRBJ2-2,CATSRGGQGTGELFF,TGTGCCACCAGCAGAGGGGGACAGGGAACCGGGGAGCTGTTTTTT
NA,NA,TRBV12-3/TRBV12-4,TRBJ1-1,CASSVRGETEAFF,TGTGCCAGCAGTGTCAGGGGAGAGACTGAAGCTTTCTTT
TRBD1,NA,TRBV10-3,TRBJ1-4,CAISESGDRDEKLFF,TGTGCCATCAGTGAGTCAGGTGACAGGGATGAAAAACTGTTTTTT
TRBD1,once,TRBV24-1,TRBJ2-1,CATSGPGPGQGGNEQFF,TGTGCCACCAGTGGCCCGGGCCCGGGACAGGGAGGCAATGAGCAGTTCTTC
TRBD1,NA,TRBV19,TRBJ1-3,CASSPTGRKGNTIYF,TGTGCCAGTAGTCCGACAGGGAGGAAAGGAAACACCATATATTTT
TRBD2,NA,TRBV5-4,TRBJ2-1,CASSSAGGSGYNEQFF,TGTGCCAGCAGCTCCGCTGGCGGGAGCGGGTACAATGAGCAGTTCTTC
NA,NA,TRBV2,TRBJ2-3,CASSEAKALAQYF,TGTGCCAGCAGTGAAGCGAAAGCCCTGGCGCAGTATTTT
TRBD1,once,TRBV10-3,TRBJ1-4,CAISEGQGMESEKLFF,TGTGCCATCAGTGAGGGACAGGGGATGGAATCTGAAAAACTGTTTTTT
NA,NA,TRBV6-6,TRBJ1-2,CASSLRSNYGYTF,TGTGCCAGCAGTTTGCGAAGTAACTATGGCTACACCTTC
NA,NA,TRBV9,TRBJ1-1,CASSVATGGAGDTEAFF,TGTGCCAGCAGCGTAGCTACGGGGGGCGCGGGGGACACTGAAGCTTTCTTT
NA,NA,TRBV5-1,TRBJ1-1,CASSQQGNTEAFF,TGCGCCAGCAGTCAACAGGGAAACACTGAAGCTTTCTTT
NA,NA,TRBV7-9,TRBJ1-6,CASGGRAYNSPLHF,TGTGCCAGCGGCGGGAGGGCCTATAATTCACCCCTCCACTTT
NA,many,TRBV10-2,TRBJ1-5,CASSDDRTGQPQHF,TGCGCCAGCAGTGATGACAGGACGGGTCAGCCCCAGCATTTT
TRBD1,NA,TRBV2,TRBJ2-6,CASSEKTGTGGAGANVLTF,TGTGCCAGCAGTGAAAAAACCGGGACAGGGGGCGCCGGGGCCAACGTCCTGACTTTC
NA,NA,TRBV30,TRBJ1-1,CAWSTRQNTEAFF,TGTGCCTGGAGTACCCGACAGAACACTGAAGCTTTCTTT
NA,NA,TRBV4-3,TRBJ2-1,CASSQDGGFGEQFF,TGCGCCAGCAGCCAAGACGGAGGGTTTGGTGAGCAGTTCTTC
TRBD2,NA,TRBV3-1/TRBV3-2,TRBJ2-7,CASSQDRAGDYEQYF,TGTGCCAGCAGCCAAGATCGCGCGGGGGACTACGAGCAGTACTTC